This T cell receptor beta chain was recorded in a study of T cell repertoires in aging, cancer and after chemotherapy. At the level of the study: Repeat sampling of healthy donors over several months to years showed clear clonal overlap. Approximately 9.6 million TCR reads were in the whole dataset. The study, taken as a whole, reports: Median generation probability rose over the chemotherapy interval in each cancer cohort, suggesting rebound thymic output.

By sample share, this clonotype is medium-sized. No antigen is known for it. Trimming took 4 bases from V and 3 from J, leaving 14 bases between them. Germline V gene lookup returns CDR1 SGHNT and CDR2 YYREEE (reference sequence). The CDR3 sequence is 15 residues long. Multiplex touch-down PCR with TRB-A/B primers amplified rearranged V-D-J TRB sequences. TCRdb fed the multiplex PCR reads into MiXCR, producing one record per CDR3 protein. Seen here are 4,000 or so distinct CDR3 sequences, around 27% observed once, and the top ten hold around 50%. Peripheral blood genomic DNA, not sorted cells or RNA, was the template.

The receptor was isolated from a human donor in good health. Source material: blood. The V call is TRBV5-4, the J call TRBJ2-1; D gene uncertain. CDR3 region: CASSVSQVIYNEQFF. CDR3 coding DNA: TGTGCCAGCAGCGTTTCGCAGGTCATCTACAATGAGCAGTTCTTC.